Here is one T cell receptor beta chain with its context. The record originates from a study of blood T cell repertoires in COVID-19. Study in general: The cDNA or gDNA used as material had been derived from T cells, B-cell-depleted T cells, or PBMCs.

CDR3 size: 14 residues. Trimming pared 0 bases from V and 7 bases from J, leaving 10 bases between. Germline V gene lookup returns CDR1 SNHLY and CDR2 FYNNEI. In the original workflow: Estimates of nucleated cell counts were drawn from the amplification of reference gene primers. TCRdb's copy holds only in-frame clones and misses some; the assay was immunoSEQ multiplex PCR. D and trimming come from the DNA, and the V and J calls and clone size come from that table. The profile shows approximately 91,000 clones, 70% to 90% of them singletons. The sample comprised peripheral blood. J is TRBJ1-5 and V is TRBV2, with D perhaps TRBD1 (6 bases). This clonotype originated in a man between 65 and 85 years old with acute or convalescent COVID-19. CDR3 DNA: TGTGCCAGCAGTGAAGCGTACAGGGTACAGCCCCAGCATTTT. The encoded protein is CASSEAYRVQPQHF.